The sample holds many counts of the clone carrying this TCR beta chain. The sample is drawn from a study of T cells in Graves' hyperthyroidism and ophthalmopathy. The ends were cut back, 2 bases at V and 1 base at J, with 9 bases in the middle. The germline gives CDR1 SGHVS, CDR2 FNYEAQ. CDR3 length equals 15 residues. RNA transcripts served as the template for amplifying TCR beta CDR3 regions. In the first-round RT-PCR of the TCR CDR3, the HTBI primer set was used. TCRdb reprocessed the multiplex PCR reads via MiXCR and lists one record per CDR3 protein. The sample shows around 200,000 distinct CDR3 sequences, more than 15% of them seen only once.

The sequence derives from a woman aged 45 to 65 with Graves' hyperthyroidism. The gene calls are TRBV7-6 and TRBJ2-1; perhaps TRBD2 as D (7 bases). Sequenced material: blood. The CDR3 spells CASSLRGGSYNEQFF. CDR3 nucleotide sequence: TGTGCCAGCAGCTTAAGGGGGGGGTCCTACAATGAGCAGTTCTTC.